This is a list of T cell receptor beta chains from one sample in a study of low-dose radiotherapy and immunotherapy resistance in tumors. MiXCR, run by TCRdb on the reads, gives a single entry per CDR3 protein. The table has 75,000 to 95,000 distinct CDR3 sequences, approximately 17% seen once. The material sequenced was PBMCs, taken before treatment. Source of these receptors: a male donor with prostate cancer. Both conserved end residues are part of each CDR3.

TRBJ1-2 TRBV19 CASSITSDYGYTF
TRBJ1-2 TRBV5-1 CASRGTQAYGYTF
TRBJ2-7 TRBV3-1 CASSQEWPTSGSWYEQYF
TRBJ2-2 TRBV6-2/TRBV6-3 CASSYSPSGVRTGELFF
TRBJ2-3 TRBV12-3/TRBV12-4 CASRLSGGSTDTQYF
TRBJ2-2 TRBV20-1 CSASGQGPLQNTGELFF
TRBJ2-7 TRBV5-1 CASSRSGTGNQEQYF
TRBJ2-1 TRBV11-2 CASSFRDNEQFF
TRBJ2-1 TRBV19 CASRRTSGRAKSSYNEQFF
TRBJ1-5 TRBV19 CATAGQGVNQPQHF
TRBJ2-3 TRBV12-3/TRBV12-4 CASRPPAGMGTQDTQYF
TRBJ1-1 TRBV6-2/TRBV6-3 CASTLETGRMNTEAFF
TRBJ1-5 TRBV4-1 CASSGQQGARNQPQHF
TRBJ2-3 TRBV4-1 CASSPSVDTQYF
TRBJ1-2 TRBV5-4 CASSLSPMTANYGYTF
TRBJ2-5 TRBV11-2 CASSLELAGGQAETQYF
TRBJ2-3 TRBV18 CASSPGTSSDTQYF
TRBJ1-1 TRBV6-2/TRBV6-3 CASNRGGGVYTEAFF
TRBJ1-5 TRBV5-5 CASSPVRDINQPQHF
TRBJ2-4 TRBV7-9 CASSLDSLAKNIQYF
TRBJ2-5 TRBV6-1 CASSNWGGQETQYF
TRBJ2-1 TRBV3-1 CASSQEKAGGPPDEQFF
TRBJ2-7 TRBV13 CASSLGRGQGGTYEQYF
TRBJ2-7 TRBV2 CASSGLAGVTPLYF
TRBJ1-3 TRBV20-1 CSARVLRSNTIYF
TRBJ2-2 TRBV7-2 CASSLIWANTGELFF
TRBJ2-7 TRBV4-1 CASSQDVGTHYEQYF
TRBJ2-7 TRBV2 CASGAYEQYF
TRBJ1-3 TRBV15 CATSRDHGGISGNTIYF
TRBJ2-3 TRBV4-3 CASSQDPSGVTDTQYF
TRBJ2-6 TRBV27 CASSLTWANVLTF
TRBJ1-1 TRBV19 CASSIVMNTEAFF
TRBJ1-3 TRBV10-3 CAIQGSFSGNTIYF
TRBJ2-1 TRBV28 CASSLSQTEEFF